A single count supports the clone carrying this T cell receptor (beta chain). Germline V gene lookup returns CDR1 SNHLY and CDR2 FYNNEI. The CDR3 has 13 amino acids. The V gene lost 6 bases and the J gene lost 10 bases, with 13 bases spanning the gap. The data were taken from a study of T cell changes during pregnancy in multiple sclerosis. TCRdb's table, derived via immunoSEQ multiplex PCR, lists solely in-frame clones and lacks some. The data show 65,000 to 80,000 clones, 90% seen once. Sequencing was performed on peripheral blood, taken in the third trimester of pregnancy. V gene TRBV2 combines with J gene TRBJ1-6; possible D gene TRBD1, 6 bases. This clonotype originated in a female donor with multiple sclerosis, enrolled in a pregnancy study. In nucleotides, the CDR3 is TGTGCCAGCAGCGATAGCGGGGGCTCACCCCTCCACTTT. Translated: CASSDSGGSPLHF. The whole variable domain, remainder taken from reference TRBV2 and TRBJ1-6, is EPEVTQTPSHQVTQMGQEVILRCVPISNHLYFYWYRQILGQKVEFLVSFYNNEISEKSEIFDDQFSVERPDGSNFTLKIRSTKLEDSAMYFCASSDSGGSPLHFGNGTRLTVT.